This record covers a single T cell receptor (beta chain). Its antigen is undetermined. This entry comes from a study of cytomegalovirus exposure and HLA in healthy donors. Study-level points and caveats: Immune exposure information available was restricted to CMV serostatus. The study listed approximately 160 cytomegalovirus-associated TCR beta chains.

The PCR contained 60 Vbeta and 13 Jbeta primers. In the study's own analysis: Later reanalysis found around 80 million unique TCR beta chains, 9 million to 12 million of them shared. Some clones are missing from TCRdb's copy, which holds only in-frame ones; the method was immunoSEQ multiplex PCR. The V and J calls and clone size come from that table; D and trimming were worked out from the DNA. The data hold 100,000 to 150,000 clones, with roughly 72% observed a single time. Specimen: PBMCs. The source of this sequence is a woman aged 45-59 years in good health and CMV-seronegative.

CDR3 sequence reads: CATVQRVGLYGYTF. For the CDR3, the DNA is TGTGCCACGGTCCAGCGGGTGGGTCTCTATGGCTACACCTTC. V gene TRBV6-5 combines with J gene TRBJ1-2, with D uncertain. This CDR3 is 14 amino acids long. Trimming cost V 10 bases and J 4 bases, with 19 bases left between them. Per germline, CDR1 MNHEY and CDR2 SVGAGI.